The clone carrying this TCR beta chain has ten or more counts. These data originate in a study of CD8 T cells in ankylosing spondylitis. TCRdb reprocessed the 5' RACE reads with MiXCR, giving one entry per CDR3 protein. The sample holds about 250,000 distinct CDR3 sequences; over 7% are singletons and the top ten take roughly 5%. The CDR3 sequence is 14 residues long. Germline values: CDR1 LGHDT, CDR2 YNNKEL (reference sequence). V shed 2 bases and J shed 3 bases, with 7 bases lying between them. The sequenced material came from blood, either unsorted or a sorted T cell fraction (not recorded which). This TCR derives from a female donor with ankylosing spondylitis or in good health (not recorded which). The V gene is TRBV3-1, the J gene TRBJ2-2; D tentatively reads TRBD1 or TRBD2 (6 bases each). The chain's CDR3 is CASSQRGDTGELFF. CDR3 in DNA: TGTGCCAGCAGCCAAAGGGGGGACACCGGGGAGCTGTTTTTT.